The 20 T cell receptor beta chains below were found in one sample sequenced in a study of cytomegalovirus exposure and HLA in healthy donors. A multiplex PCR was run with 60 Vbeta primers and 13 Jbeta primers. Clones were sequenced by immunoSEQ multiplex PCR, and TCRdb holds only the in-frame ones, with some missing. This table holds around 170,000 clones, less than 90% found once. Sample: PBMCs. Receptors originate from a girl under 18 in good health and CMV-seropositive.

This clone was detected only once. The chain employs TRBV7-6 and TRBJ2-7; 8 positions match TRBD1. Germline lookup yields CDR1 SGHVS and CDR2 FNYEAQ. The CDR3 covers 16 residues. V trimming: 5 bases; J trimming: 2 bases; junction bases outside the gene matches: 11. CDR3 sequence (DNA): TGTGCCAGCAGCCCGGGCCGGACAGGGTTAGCCTACGAGCAGTACTTC. Amino acid sequence: CASSPGRTGLAYEQYF.

The chain combines TRBV10-3 with TRBJ1-2, with 10 bases that match TRBD1. The CDR3 covers 14 residues. J lost 4 bases, V lost 5 bases, and 4 bases had no gene match. Germline V gene sequence: CDR1 ENHRY, CDR2 SYGVKD. CDR3 sequence reads: CAISPGTGAYGYTF. The CDR3 coding sequence is TGTGCCATCAGTCCTGGGACAGGGGCCTATGGCTACACCTTC.

This sequence joins TRBV6-5 and TRBJ1-2, with D hard to call. Germline CDR1 and CDR2: MNHEY and SVGAGI. Trimming removed 8 bases at V and 0 bases at J, with 10 bases between. The CDR3 runs to 13 residues. Here the CDR3 DNA reads TGTGCCAGCCAACGGTTAGCTAACTATGGCTACACCTTC. Translated, it gives CASQRLANYGYTF.

The chain is built from TRBV5-4 and TRBJ1-4; a weak D match, TRBD1 (5 bases). This CDR3 has 15 amino acids. Trimming took 5 bases from V and 8 from J, leaving 19 bases between them. CDR1 and CDR2 (germline): SGHNT, YYREEE (reference sequence). CDR3 bases: TGTGCCAGCAGTAGGGGTACCTCCTACGGGGAAAAACTGTTTTTT. As protein: CASSRGTSYGEKLFF.

This rearrangement joins TRBV25-1 to TRBJ1-1; no definite D call. Germline CDR1 and CDR2: MGHDK and SYGVNS. The length of the CDR3 is 14 residues. V was trimmed by 4 bases and J by 4 bases, leaving 13 bases between them. The CDR3 DNA follows: TGTGCCAGCAGTGCCCATACAGCCCGCACTGAAGCTTTCTTT. Translated: CASSAHTARTEAFF. The entire variable domain, with the rest obtained from reference TRBV25-1 and TRBJ1-1, is as follows: EADIYQTPRYLVIGTGKKITLECSQTMGHDKMYWYQQDPGMELHLIHYSYGVNSTEKGDLSSESTVSRIRTEHFPLTLESARPSHTSQYLCASSAHTARTEAFFGQGTRLTVV.

A single count supports this clone. The rearrangement links TRBV10-1 to TRBJ1-1; D unresolved. Trimming removed 3 bases at V and 3 bases at J, with 8 bases between. The CDR3 covers 13 residues. Germline-derived CDR1 and CDR2 are WNHNN and SYGVQD (reference sequence). This CDR3 reads CASSEGGYTEAFF. As DNA, the CDR3 is TGCGCCAGCAGTGAAGGAGGGTACACTGAAGCTTTCTTT.

The genes are TRBV27 and TRBJ2-7; 8 bases fit TRBD1. This CDR3 is built from 12 residues. Germline V gene data show CDR1 as MNHEY and CDR2 as SMNVEV (reference sequence). J was trimmed by 6 bases and V by 6 bases; bases with no gene match: 4. The DNA for the CDR3 is TGTGCCAGCAGCGTACAGGGGGGCGAGCAGTACTTC. Translated: CASSVQGGEQYF.

The chain joins TRBV5-1 to TRBJ2-1; weak D call: TRBD2 (6 bases). CDR1 and CDR2 (germline): SGHRS, YFSETQ. The ends were cut back, 4 bases at V and 0 bases at J, with 14 bases in the middle. This CDR3 has 16 amino acids. In nucleotides, the CDR3 is TGCGCCAGCAGCCCTAGGGACTGGAGCTCCTACAATGAGCAGTTCTTC. Its translation: CASSPRDWSSYNEQFF.

J is TRBJ2-1 and V is TRBV7-3, with D perhaps TRBD2 (6 bases). From germline, CDR1 is SGHTA and CDR2 FQGTGA. V was pared by 5 bases and J by 8 bases, with 13 bases between. This CDR3 has 13 residues. CDR3 nucleotides: TGTGCCAGCAGCGCTAGTTGGGAGGATGAGCAGTTCTTC. Translating it yields CASSASWEDEQFF.

The CDR3 sequence is CASSIDSTYNEQFF. In DNA, the CDR3 is TGCGCCAGCAGCATTGACAGTACCTACAATGAGCAGTTCTTC. The chain has TRBV5-1 and TRBJ2-1; the D gene is possibly TRBD1 (5 bases). This CDR3 is built from 14 residues. V was clipped by 4 bases and J by 2 bases, with 10 bases between them. Germline CDR1 reads SGHRS; CDR2 reads YFSETQ.

This chain links TRBV9 with TRBJ2-1, with D hard to call. The germline V and J ends were trimmed by 7 bases and 6 bases, with 17 bases remaining between them. Germline CDR1 and CDR2: SGDLS and YYNGEE. This CDR3 contains 14 residues. CDR3 residues: CASLAVSVGNEQFF. The CDR3 DNA sequence: TGTGCCAGCCTCGCGGTGTCGGTAGGCAATGAGCAGTTCTTC.

The table lists this clone with a count of one. V usage is TRBV11-3 and J usage is TRBJ2-5, with 10 bases identical to TRBD1. The CDR3 contains 15 residues. Germline CDR1 SGHNT, CDR2 YENEEA. V lost 0 bases and J lost 3; bases outside the gene matches: 1. CDR3 nucleotides: TGTGCCAGCAGCTTAGACGGGACAGGGGAAGAGACCCAGTACTTC. Its translation: CASSLDGTGEETQYF.

V gene TRBV5-6 combines with J gene TRBJ2-1; TRBD1 matches at 9 bases. This CDR3 has 17 amino acids. Germline trimming cut 4 bases from V and 5 bases from J; bases unmatched to any gene: 13. Germline-derived CDR1 and CDR2 are SGHDT and YYEEEE. CDR3 coding DNA: TGTGCCAGCAGCCCCTTGGGACAGGGTCGAAATAACAATGAGCAGTTCTTC. This translates into CASSPLGQGRNNNEQFF. The variable domain in full, with the rest retrieved from reference TRBV5-6 and TRBJ2-1, is DAGVTQSPTHLIKTRGQQVTLRCSPKSGHDTVSWYQQALGQGPQFIFQYYEEEERQRGNFPDRFSGHQFPNYSSELNVNALLLGDSALYLCASSPLGQGRNNNEQFFGPGTRLTVL.

V and J are TRBV7-9 and TRBJ2-3; 8 bases are shared with TRBD1. V dropped 5 bases and J dropped 9; count of bases not matched to a gene: 10. The V gene's germline CDR1 is SEHNR and CDR2 FQNEAQ (reference sequence). The CDR3 runs to 14 residues. The CDR3, as DNA: TGTGCCAGCAGCGCCACCATTGACAGGGGCACGCAGTATTTT. Translation: CASSATIDRGTQYF.

The chain carries TRBV7-9 and TRBJ2-3; 11 positions agree with TRBD2. The length of the CDR3 is 15 residues. V lost 3 bases and J lost 11; bases outside the gene matches: 10. Germline lookup yields CDR1 SEHNR and CDR2 FQNEAQ (reference sequence). As DNA, the CDR3 is TGTGCCAGCAGCTTGGGTAGCGGGAGGGCTGCGGTGCAGTATTTT. Protein: CASSLGSGRAAVQYF.

This clone was seen more than once but under ten times. This chain connects TRBV4-1 to TRBJ1-5, with D unclear. In germline, CDR1 is MGHRA, CDR2 YSYEKL. The CDR3 covers 13 residues. The V gene lost 5 bases and the J gene lost 4 bases, with 9 bases spanning the gap. DNA of the CDR3: TGCGCCAGCAGCTTACGAGAGAATCAGCCCCAGCATTTT. Its translation is CASSLRENQPQHF.

The V gene is TRBV21-1, the J gene TRBJ1-1. TRBV21-1 is noted as a pseudogene. The length of the CDR3 is 12 residues. The DNA for the CDR3 is TGTGCCAGCAGCAAAGAGGGGGGGAGTGCTTTCTTT. Translated, it gives CASSKEGGSAFF.

The chain uses TRBV7-2 and TRBJ2-5; D not certain. This CDR3 contains 15 residues. V shed 2 bases and J shed 1 base, with 11 bases lying between them. Germline assignment: CDR1 SGHTA and CDR2 FQGNSA. CDR3 sequence reads: CASSLKLSSQETQYF. The CDR3 DNA sequence: TGTGCCAGCAGCTTAAAGTTGTCCAGCCAAGAGACCCAGTACTTC.

DNA of the CDR3: TGTGCCAGCAGTGAAACCGAAGGGGGAGTAACATACAATGAGCAGTTCTTC. Translated, it gives CASSETEGGVTYNEQFF. This rearrangement joins TRBV6-1 to TRBJ2-1, with a possible D match to TRBD1 (6 bases). Trimming took off 2 bases at V and 4 bases at J, with 18 bases between the two ends. The V gene's germline CDR1 is MNHNS and CDR2 SASEGT. CDR3 size: 17 residues.

This rearrangement joins TRBV7-8 to TRBJ1-1; D is ambiguous. V lost 1 base and J 7 bases, leaving 13 bases between the germline ends. In germline, CDR1 is SGHVS, CDR2 FQNEAQ. The CDR3 consists of 14 residues. CDR3 bases: TGTGCCAGCAGCTTAGTAGTCGGGGAAGGTGAAGCTTTCTTT. Encoded protein: CASSLVVGEGEAFF.